What follows are 7 T cell receptor beta chains derived from one specimen sequenced in a study of T cell responses to AZD1222 COVID-19 vaccine. Assay: immunoSEQ multiplex PCR; the TCRdb copy retains only in-frame clones and omits some. The table has 64,000 or so clones, roughly 84% seen once. The specimen was peripheral blood, collected on day 0 of AZD1222 vaccination. Source of these receptors: an adult in good health.

The chain combines TRBV12-3 or TRBV12-4 with TRBJ2-4, with a possible D match to TRBD2 (6 bases). V shed 4 bases and J shed 13 bases, with 14 bases lying between them. The CDR3 sequence is 12 residues long. This CDR3 reads CASSSTSPTQYF. Written as DNA, the CDR3 is TGTGCCAGCAGTTCAACTAGCCCGACGCAGTACTTC.

The chain is built from TRBV6-5 and TRBJ1-5, with 8 bases that match TRBD1. V trimming: 2 bases; J trimming: 5 bases; junction bases outside the gene matches: 5. This CDR3 is 15 amino acids long. The germline V gene encodes CDR1 MNHEY and CDR2 SVGAGI. The CDR3 loop is CASSYNAGGDQPQHF. CDR3 sequence (DNA): TGTGCCAGCAGTTACAACGCAGGGGGCGATCAGCCCCAGCATTTT.

V is TRBV19 and J is TRBJ1-5; 7 nucleotides align to TRBD1. Losses at the gene ends were 7 bases for V and 7 bases for J; bases not matched to a gene: 16. Germline CDR1 reads LNHDA; CDR2 reads SQIVND (reference sequence). This CDR3 is 16 amino acids long. The CDR3 here is CASNHDAGQFRQPQHF. CDR3 coding DNA: TGTGCCAGTAACCACGACGCGGGACAGTTCAGACAGCCCCAGCATTTT.

The chain has TRBV6-6 and TRBJ2-7; D not resolved. The CDR3 contains 13 residues. Germline V gene lookup returns CDR1 MNHNY and CDR2 SVGAGI (reference sequence). V lost 0 bases, J lost 4 bases, and 7 bases lay in between. The CDR3 coding sequence is TGTGCCAGCAGTTACTCGATGCCGTACGAGCAGTACTTC. Translated: CASSYSMPYEQYF.

The V and J genes are TRBV2 and TRBJ2-7; D might be TRBD1 (5 bases). Per the germline V gene, CDR1 is SNHLY and CDR2 is FYNNEI. V was clipped by 4 bases and J by 6 bases, with 13 bases between them. This CDR3 is 13 amino acids long. CDR3 region: CASSGLGASEQYF. The CDR3 DNA sequence: TGTGCCAGCAGTGGTCTTGGGGCGTCCGAGCAGTACTTC.

The chain combines TRBV7-9 with TRBJ2-3; 7 bases line up with TRBD2. Per the germline V gene, CDR1 is SEHNR and CDR2 is FQNEAQ (reference sequence). This CDR3 contains 18 residues. With 5 bases clipped from V and 0 bases from J, the junction kept 14 bases outside the gene matches. CDR3 nucleotides: TGTGCCAGCAGCCTCGGGACTACCCGACCTACTAGCACAGATACGCAGTATTTT. This translates into CASSLGTTRPTSTDTQYF.

The chain is built from TRBV7-2 and TRBJ2-7; 9 bases map to TRBD1. Trimming took 0 bases from V and 8 from J; bases not matched to a gene: 2. From germline, CDR1 is SGHTA and CDR2 FQGNSA. The CDR3 is 13 residues long. The DNA for the CDR3 is TGTGCCAGCAGCTTAGCCGGACAGGGGAAGCAGTACTTC. This gives the protein CASSLAGQGKQYF.